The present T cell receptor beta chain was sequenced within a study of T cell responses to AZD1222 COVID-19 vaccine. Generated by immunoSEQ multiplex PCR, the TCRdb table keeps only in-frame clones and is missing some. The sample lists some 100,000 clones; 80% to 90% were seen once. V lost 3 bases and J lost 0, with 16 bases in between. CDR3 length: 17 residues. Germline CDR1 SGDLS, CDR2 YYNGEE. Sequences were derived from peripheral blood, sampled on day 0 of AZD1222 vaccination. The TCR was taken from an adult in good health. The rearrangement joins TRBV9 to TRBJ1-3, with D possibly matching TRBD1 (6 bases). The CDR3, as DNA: TGTGCCAGCAGCGCCCTTGACAGGTCCAACTCTGGAAACACCATATATTTT. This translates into CASSALDRSNSGNTIYF.